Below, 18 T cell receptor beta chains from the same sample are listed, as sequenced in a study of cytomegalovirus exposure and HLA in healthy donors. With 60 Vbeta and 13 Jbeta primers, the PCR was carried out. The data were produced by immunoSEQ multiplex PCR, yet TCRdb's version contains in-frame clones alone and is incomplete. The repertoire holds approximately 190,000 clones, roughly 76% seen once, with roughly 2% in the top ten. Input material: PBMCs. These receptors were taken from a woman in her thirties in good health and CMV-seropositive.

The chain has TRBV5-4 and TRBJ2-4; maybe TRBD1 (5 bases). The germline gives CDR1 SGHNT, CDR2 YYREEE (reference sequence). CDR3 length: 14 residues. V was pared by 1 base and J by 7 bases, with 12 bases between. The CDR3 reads CASSLSQDGNIQYF. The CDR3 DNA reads TGTGCCAGCAGCTTGTCACAGGACGGTAACATTCAGTACTTC. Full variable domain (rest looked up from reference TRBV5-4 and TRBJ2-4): ETGVTQSPTHLIKTRGQQVTLRCSSQSGHNTVSWYQQALGQGPQFIFQYYREEENGRGNFPPRFSGLQFPNYSSELNVNALELDDSALYLCASSLSQDGNIQYFGAGTRLSVL.

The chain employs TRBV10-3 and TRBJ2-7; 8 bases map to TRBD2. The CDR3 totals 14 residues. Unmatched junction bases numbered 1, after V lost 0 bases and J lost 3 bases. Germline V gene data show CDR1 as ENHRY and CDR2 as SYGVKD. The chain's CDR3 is CAISESTSVYEQYF. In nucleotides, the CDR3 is TGTGCCATCAGTGAGTCGACTAGCGTCTACGAGCAGTACTTC.

The CDR3 is CASSQGMGAEAFF. The CDR3 DNA is TGTGCCAGCAGCCAGGGGATGGGTGCTGAAGCTTTCTTT. J is TRBJ1-1 and V is TRBV11-2; D is perhaps TRBD1 (6 bases). Per germline, CDR1 SGHAT and CDR2 FQNNGV. The CDR3 length is 13 residues. Deletions cut 5 bases from V and 6 bases from J, with 13 bases between.

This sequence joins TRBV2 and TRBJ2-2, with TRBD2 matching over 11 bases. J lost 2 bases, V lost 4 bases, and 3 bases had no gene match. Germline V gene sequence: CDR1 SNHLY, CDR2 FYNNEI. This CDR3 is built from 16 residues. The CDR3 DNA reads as TGTGCCAGCAGTGGACTAGCGGGGCCTAACACCGGGGAGCTGTTTTTT. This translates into CASSGLAGPNTGELFF.

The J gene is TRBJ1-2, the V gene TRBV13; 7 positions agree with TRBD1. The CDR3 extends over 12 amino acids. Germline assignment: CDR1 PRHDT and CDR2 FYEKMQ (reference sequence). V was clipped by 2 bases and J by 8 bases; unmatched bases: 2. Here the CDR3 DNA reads TGTGCCAGCAGCTTACAGGGGGTCGGCTACACCTTC. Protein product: CASSLQGVGYTF.

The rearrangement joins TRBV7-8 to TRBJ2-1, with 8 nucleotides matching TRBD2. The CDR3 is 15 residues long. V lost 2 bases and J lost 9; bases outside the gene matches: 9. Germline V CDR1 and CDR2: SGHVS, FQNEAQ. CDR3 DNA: TGTGCCAGCAGCTTACCGGGACTAGGCAAAGTTGAGCAGTTCTTC. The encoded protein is CASSLPGLGKVEQFF.

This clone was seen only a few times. CDR3 nucleotide sequence: TGTGCCAGTAGTATGAGACTAGCGGAGGATACGCAGTATTTT. As protein: CASSMRLAEDTQYF. The V and J genes are TRBV19 and TRBJ2-3; TRBD2 aligns across 9 bases. The V segment lost 3 bases and the J segment 6 bases; nucleotides outside the gene matches: 4. There are 14 residues in the CDR3. Germline CDR1 is LNHDA and CDR2 is SQIVND (reference sequence).

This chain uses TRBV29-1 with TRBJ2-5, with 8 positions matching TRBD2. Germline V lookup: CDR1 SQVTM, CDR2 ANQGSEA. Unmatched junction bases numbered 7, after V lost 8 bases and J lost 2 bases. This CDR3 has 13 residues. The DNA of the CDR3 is TGCAGCTTTCTCCTAGCGGGTCAAGAGACCCAGTACTTC. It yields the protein CSFLLAGQETQYF.

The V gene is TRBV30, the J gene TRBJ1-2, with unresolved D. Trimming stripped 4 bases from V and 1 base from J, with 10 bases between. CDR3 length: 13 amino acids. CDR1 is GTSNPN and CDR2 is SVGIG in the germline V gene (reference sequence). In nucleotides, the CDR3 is TGTGCCTGGAAGGCACAGATTAACTATGGCTACACCTTC. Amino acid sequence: CAWKAQINYGYTF.

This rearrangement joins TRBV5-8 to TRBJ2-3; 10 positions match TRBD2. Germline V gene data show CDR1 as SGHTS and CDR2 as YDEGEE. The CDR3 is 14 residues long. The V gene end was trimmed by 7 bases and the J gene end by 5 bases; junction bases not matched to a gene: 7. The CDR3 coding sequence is TGTGCCAGCCCTCTAGCGGGGGTCGTAGATACGCAGTATTTT. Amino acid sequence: CASPLAGVVDTQYF.

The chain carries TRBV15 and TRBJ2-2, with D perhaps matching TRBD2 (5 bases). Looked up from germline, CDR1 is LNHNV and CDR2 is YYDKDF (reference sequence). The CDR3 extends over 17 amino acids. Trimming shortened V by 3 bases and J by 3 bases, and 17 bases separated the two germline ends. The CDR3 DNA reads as TGTGCCACCAGCAGTCCGCCCCGGACTGGATACACCGGGGAGCTGTTTTTT. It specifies CATSSPPRTGYTGELFF.

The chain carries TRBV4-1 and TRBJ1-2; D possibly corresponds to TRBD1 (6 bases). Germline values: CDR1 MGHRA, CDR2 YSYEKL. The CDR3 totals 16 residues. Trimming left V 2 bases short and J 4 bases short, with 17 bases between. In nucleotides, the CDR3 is TGCGCCAGCAGCCAATCATGGCCCGGGGGGCTCTATGGCTACACCTTC. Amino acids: CASSQSWPGGLYGYTF.

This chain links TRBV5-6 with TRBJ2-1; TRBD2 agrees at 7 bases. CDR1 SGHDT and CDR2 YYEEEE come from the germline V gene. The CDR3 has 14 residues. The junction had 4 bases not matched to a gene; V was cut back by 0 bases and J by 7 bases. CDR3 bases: TGTGCCAGCAGCTTGGGCGGGAGCGGGAATGAGCAGTTCTTC. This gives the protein CASSLGGSGNEQFF.

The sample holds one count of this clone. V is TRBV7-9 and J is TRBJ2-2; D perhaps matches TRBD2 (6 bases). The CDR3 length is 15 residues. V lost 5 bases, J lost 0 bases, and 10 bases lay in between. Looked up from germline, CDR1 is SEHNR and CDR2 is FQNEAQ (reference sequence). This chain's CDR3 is CASSQGGANTGELFF. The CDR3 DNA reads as TGTGCCAGCAGCCAAGGCGGGGCGAACACCGGGGAGCTGTTTTTT.

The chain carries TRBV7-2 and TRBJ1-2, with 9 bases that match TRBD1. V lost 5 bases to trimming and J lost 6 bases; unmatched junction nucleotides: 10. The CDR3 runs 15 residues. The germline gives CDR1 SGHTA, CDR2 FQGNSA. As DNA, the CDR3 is TGTGCCAGCAGCCCTGGACAGGGGTTTGTTAATGGCTACACCTTC. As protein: CASSPGQGFVNGYTF.

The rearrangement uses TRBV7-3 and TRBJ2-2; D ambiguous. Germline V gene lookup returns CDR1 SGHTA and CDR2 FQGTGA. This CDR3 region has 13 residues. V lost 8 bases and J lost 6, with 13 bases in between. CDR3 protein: CASSPQASGELFF. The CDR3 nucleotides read TGTGCCAGCTCCCCCCAAGCTTCCGGGGAGCTGTTTTTT.

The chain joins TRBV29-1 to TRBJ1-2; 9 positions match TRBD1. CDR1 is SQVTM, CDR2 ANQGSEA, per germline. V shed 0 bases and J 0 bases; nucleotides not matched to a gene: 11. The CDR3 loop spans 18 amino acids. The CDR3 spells CSVEDFPGTGNPNYGYTF. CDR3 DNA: TGCAGCGTTGAAGATTTTCCCGGGACAGGGAACCCTAACTATGGCTACACCTTC.

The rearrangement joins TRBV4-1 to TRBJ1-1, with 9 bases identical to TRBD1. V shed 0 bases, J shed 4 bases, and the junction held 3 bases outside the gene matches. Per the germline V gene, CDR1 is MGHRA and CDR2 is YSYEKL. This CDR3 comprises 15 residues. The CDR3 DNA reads TGCGCCAGCAGCCAAGATGACAGGGGGTTCACTGAAGCTTTCTTT. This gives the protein CASSQDDRGFTEAFF.